This T cell receptor beta chain was observed in a study of T cells in Graves' hyperthyroidism and ophthalmopathy. The CDR3 has 14 amino acids. Germline CDR1 is MGHRA and CDR2 is YSYEKL. Using RNA transcripts as the source, TCR beta CDR3 regions were amplified. The TCR CDR3 first-round RT-PCR relied on the HTBI primer set. TCRdb re-derived calls from the multiplex PCR reads in MiXCR, one entry per CDR3 protein. Here the sample spans about 580,000 distinct CDR3 sequences, more than 11% being singletons. This clonotype came up once. One end of the junction fails to match germline, which may point to a read error. The study enrolled patients aged 18 to 65 with newly diagnosed hyperthyroidism of under 2 months' duration. The PBMCs were sourced from fresh peripheral blood (around 10 ml).

Sequencing was performed on blood. The chain employs TRBV4-1 and TRBJ2-3; D is unresolved. The clonotype was recovered from a woman aged 30 to 39 with Graves' hyperthyroidism that later progressed to Graves' ophthalmopathy. CDR3 bases: TGCGCCAGCGGCCAAGGAACTAGCACAGATACGCAGTATTTT. Its protein product is CASGQGTSTDTQYF.